Listed below are T cell receptor beta chains from one sample, sequenced in a study of blood T cell repertoires in COVID-19. The table came from immunoSEQ multiplex PCR; TCRdb's copy has only in-frame clones and leaves some out. In the table there are 140,000 to 150,000 clones, roughly 89% of which are singletons. Sequencing used peripheral blood. All receptors derive from a woman aged 50 to 60 with acute or convalescent COVID-19. The CDR3 runs from the conserved cysteine through the conserved F or W. A D gene is named only where the DNA matches it firmly. The listing skips clone size in some rows; elsewhere it reads once, few, many or a size class.

TRBJ1-2 | TRBD1 | . | TRBV10-3 | CAISESRTGGGSGYGYTF | TGTGCCATCAGTGAGTCCCGGACAGGGGGAGGCTCGGGCTATGGCTACACCTTC
TRBJ2-2 | TRBD2 | few | TRBV24-1 | CATSPSGRATGELFF | TGTGCCACCAGTCCTAGCGGGAGGGCCACCGGGGAGCTGTTTTTT
TRBJ1-2 | TRBD1 | few | TRBV24-1 | CATSDNDRGAYGYTF | TGTGCCACCAGTGATAACGACAGGGGAGCTTATGGCTACACCTTC
TRBJ1-2 | . | . | TRBV5-1 | CASSLQAQNYGYTF | TGCGCCAGCAGCTTACAGGCGCAAAACTATGGCTACACCTTC
TRBJ2-3 | TRBD2 | once | TRBV18 | CASSLTLTSGGTDTQYF | TGTGCCAGCTCACTCACGCTGACTAGCGGGGGCACAGATACGCAGTATTTT
TRBJ1-2 | . | . | TRBV11-2 | CASSSGSGDVYGYTF | TGTGCCAGCAGCTCCGGTTCAGGGGATGTATATGGCTACACCTTC
TRBJ1-6 | . | . | TRBV5-4 | CASSFIGSPLHF | TGTGCCAGCAGCTTCATCGGGTCACCCCTCCACTTT
TRBJ2-3 | TRBD2 | . | TRBV30 | CAWSGTSGDTQYF | TGTGCCTGGAGTGGGACTAGCGGAGATACGCAGTATTTT
TRBJ2-2 | TRBD1 | . | TRBV9 | CASSLPRGTGHPGELFF | TGTGCCAGCAGCCTCCCACGAGGGACAGGGCATCCCGGGGAGCTGTTTTTT
TRBJ1-4 | TRBD1 | . | TRBV2 | CASSEALWTGATNEKLFF | TGTGCCAGCAGTGAAGCGCTCTGGACAGGGGCAACTAATGAAAAACTGTTTTTT
TRBJ1-5 | TRBD1 | . | TRBV3-1/TRBV3-2 | CASSSRGSQPQHF | TGTGCCAGCAGCAGCAGGGGGTCTCAGCCCCAGCATTTT
TRBJ2-3 | TRBD2 | . | TRBV7-2 | CASSPVRLAGGRTDTQYF | TGTGCCAGCAGCCCAGTTCGACTAGCGGGGGGGCGAACAGATACGCAGTATTTT
TRBJ2-1 | TRBD2 | . | TRBV19 | CASSISGTRPGEQFF | TGTGCCAGTAGTATAAGCGGGACCCGCCCGGGGGAGCAGTTCTTC
TRBJ1-1 | . | once | TRBV30 | CAWTRWNTEAFF | TGTGCCTGGACGAGGTGGAACACTGAAGCTTTCTTT
TRBJ2-1 | . | . | TRBV11-2 | CASSLVRAVGNEQFF | TGTGCCAGCAGCTTAGTCAGGGCGGTGGGGAATGAGCAGTTCTTC
TRBJ1-1 | . | . | TRBV11-2 | CASSLGGVNTEAFF | TGTGCCAGCAGCTTAGGAGGAGTGAACACTGAAGCTTTCTTT
TRBJ1-1 | TRBD1 | once | TRBV19 | CASSGQRTGGTEAFF | TGTGCCAGTAGTGGCCAGCGTACAGGGGGCACTGAAGCTTTCTTT
TRBJ1-3 | . | . | TRBV29-1 | CSVRSGEAGNTIYF | TGCAGCGTCCGCTCGGGGGAAGCTGGAAACACCATATATTTT
TRBJ2-1 | TRBD1 | . | TRBV5-6 | CASTLTGDREQFF | TGTGCCAGCACCTTGACAGGGGATCGTGAGCAGTTCTTC
TRBJ1-3 | TRBD1 | few | TRBV19 | CASSKDRGTGNTIYF | TGTGCCAGTAGTAAAGACAGGGGAACTGGAAACACCATATATTTT
TRBJ1-2 | TRBD1 | . | TRBV19 | CASRSTGDGYGYTF | TGTGCCAGTAGGAGTACAGGGGATGGCTATGGCTACACCTTC
TRBJ2-7 | . | . | TRBV20-1 | CSASQGRGLGEQYF | TGCAGTGCTAGTCAAGGCAGGGGATTAGGAGAGCAGTACTTC
TRBJ2-1 | TRBD2 | . | TRBV3-1/TRBV3-2 | CASSQDRGLAGLYNEQFF | TGTGCCAGCAGCCAAGACCGGGGACTAGCGGGACTCTACAATGAGCAGTTCTTC
TRBJ1-3 | . | . | TRBV5-1 | CASSFSLRAGSGNTIYF | TGCGCCAGCAGCTTTTCCCTGAGGGCAGGTTCTGGAAACACCATATATTTT